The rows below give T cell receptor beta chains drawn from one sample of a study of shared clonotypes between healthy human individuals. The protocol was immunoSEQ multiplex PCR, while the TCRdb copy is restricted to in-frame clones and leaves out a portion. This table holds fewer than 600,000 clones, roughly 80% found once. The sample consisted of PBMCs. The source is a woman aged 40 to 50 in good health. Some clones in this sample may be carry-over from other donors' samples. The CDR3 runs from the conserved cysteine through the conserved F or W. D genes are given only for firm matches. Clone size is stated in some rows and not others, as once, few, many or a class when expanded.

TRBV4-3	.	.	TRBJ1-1	TGCGCCAGCAGCCAAGATCCCCGCCCCGGACGGACTGAAGCTTTCTTT	CASSQDPRPGRTEAFF
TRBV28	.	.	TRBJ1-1	TGTGCCAGCAGTGCCTACAACATGAACACTGAAGCTTTCTTT	CASSAYNMNTEAFF
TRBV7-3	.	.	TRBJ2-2	TGTGCCAGCAGCTTCGGTGGGGCATGGACCGGGGAGCTGTTTTTT	CASSFGGAWTGELFF
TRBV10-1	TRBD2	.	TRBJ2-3	TGCGCCAGCAGTGAGGGACTAGCCACAGATACGCAGTATTTT	CASSEGLATDTQYF
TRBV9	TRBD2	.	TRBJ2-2	TGTGCCAGCAGCGTAGCACGGGGGGGCACCGGGGAGCTGTTTTTT	CASSVARGGTGELFF
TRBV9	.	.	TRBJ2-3	TGTGCCAGCAGCGTAGGAGCTAGCGATAGCACAGATACGCAGTATTTT	CASSVGASDSTDTQYF
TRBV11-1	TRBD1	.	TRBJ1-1	TGTGCCAGCAGCTCCTGGACAGGAGCTTTCTTT	CASSSWTGAFF
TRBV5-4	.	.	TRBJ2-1	TGTGCCAGCAGACTAGATCAGCGCTCTCACAATGAGCAGTTCTTC	CASRLDQRSHNEQFF
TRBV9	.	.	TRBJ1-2	TGTGCCAGCACCCGCGGGGTGCGGGAATCTAACTATGGCTACACCTTC	CASTRGVRESNYGYTF
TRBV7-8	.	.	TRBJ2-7	TGTGCCAGCAGCTTACGGAGAACAGGGCGCTCCTACGAGCAGTACTTC	CASSLRRTGRSYEQYF
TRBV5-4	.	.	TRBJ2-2	TGTGCCAGCAGCCAGGACTCTCGGACCGGGGAGCTGTTTTTT	CASSQDSRTGELFF
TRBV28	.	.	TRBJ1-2	TGTGCCAGCAGTATCCGACAGACTAACTATGGCTACACCTTC	CASSIRQTNYGYTF
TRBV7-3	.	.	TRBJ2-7	TGTGCCAGCACAGTAAGGGTGCGGAACGAGCAGTACTTC	CASTVRVRNEQYF
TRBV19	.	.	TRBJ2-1	TGTGCCAGTAGTATAGGTGGCGGTTCCTACAATGAGCAGTTCTTC	CASSIGGGSYNEQFF
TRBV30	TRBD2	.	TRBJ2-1	TGTGCCTGGATTGCCCCCGGACTAGCGGGATTCAATGAGCAGTTCTTC	CAWIAPGLAGFNEQFF
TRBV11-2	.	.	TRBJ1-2	TGTGCCAGCAGCTTAGCGGATACGGAAGGCGGCTACACCTTC	CASSLADTEGGYTF
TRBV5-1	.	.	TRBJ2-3	TGCGCCAGCAGCCAGAATCAAGATACGCAGTATTTT	CASSQNQDTQYF
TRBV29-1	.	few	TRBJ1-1	TGCAGCGTGGCAGGACAGTCTTACACTGAAGCTTTCTTT	CSVAGQSYTEAFF
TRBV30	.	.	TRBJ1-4	TGTGCCTGGAGCGGACTTAATGAAAAACTGTTTTTT	CAWSGLNEKLFF
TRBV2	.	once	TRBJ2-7	TGTGCCAGCTGTGCCAGGGTTTCCACTTACGAGCAGTACTTC	CASCARVSTYEQYF
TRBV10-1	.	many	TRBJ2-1	TGCGCCAACGCGGGACCCTACAATGAGCAGTTCTTC	CANAGPYNEQFF
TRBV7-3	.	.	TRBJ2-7	TGTGCCAGCAGCTTCGGAGGGGGTAGCGAGCAGTACTTC	CASSFGGGSEQYF
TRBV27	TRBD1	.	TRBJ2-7	TGTGCCAGCCACAAAGGGGGCGATTGGTACGAGCAGTACTTC	CASHKGGDWYEQYF
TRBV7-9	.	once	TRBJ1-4	TGTGCCAGCAGCTTAGGACAGAGGAATGAAAAACTGTTTTTT	CASSLGQRNEKLFF
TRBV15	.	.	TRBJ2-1	TGTGCCACCAGCAGAGTTCGAGGGACCTCCTACAATGAGCAGTTCTTC	CATSRVRGTSYNEQFF
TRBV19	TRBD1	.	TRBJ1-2	TGTGCCAGTAGTATCAACGCCGGGACAGGGAATGGCTACACCTTC	CASSINAGTGNGYTF
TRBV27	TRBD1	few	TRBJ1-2	TGTGCCAGCAGCCCCTGGACAGGGGGCTATGGCTACACCTTC	CASSPWTGGYGYTF
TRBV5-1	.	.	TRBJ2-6	TGCGCCAGCAGCTTGGTGGACTCTGGGGCCAACGTCCTGACTTTC	CASSLVDSGANVLTF
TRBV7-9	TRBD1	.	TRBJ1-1	TGTGCCAGCAGCGCGACGACAGGGAAGAACACTGAAGCTTTCTTT	CASSATTGKNTEAFF
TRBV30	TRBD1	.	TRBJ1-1	TGTGCCTGGAGACAGGGGCCGAACACTGAAGCTTTCTTT	CAWRQGPNTEAFF
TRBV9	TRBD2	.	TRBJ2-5	TGTGCCAGCAGCGTAGGGGGGACTAGCGGTCAAGAGACCCAGTACTTC	CASSVGGTSGQETQYF
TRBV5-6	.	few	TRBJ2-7	TGTGCCAGCAGCTTGGGTTATCAGGGGGGGTACGAGCAGTACTTC	CASSLGYQGGYEQYF
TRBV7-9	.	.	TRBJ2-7	TGTGCCAGCAGCTTACAGGTCCCACTCACCTACGAGCAGTACTTC	CASSLQVPLTYEQYF